The T cell receptor beta chain under discussion was sequenced for a study of cytomegalovirus exposure and HLA in healthy donors. Overall study results and limits: A missense variant in DCLRE1C was later tied to TCR beta V- and J-gene trimming.

This clone was seen many times. Its antigen is undetermined. It was with 60 Vbeta and 13 Jbeta primers that the PCR ran. Measured with immunoSEQ multiplex PCR; TCRdb has only the in-frame clones, and not every one. This sample has 150,000 to 200,000 clones, with around 76% found just once. In germline, CDR1 is LNHDA, CDR2 SQIVND (reference sequence). The CDR3 sequence is 15 residues long. The V end was cut by 1 base, the J end by 1 base, with 10 bases between. Sequenced sample: PBMCs. This sequence originates from a female donor in good health and CMV-seronegative. The chain links TRBV19 to TRBJ1-1, with a possible D match to TRBD1 (6 bases). This chain's CDR3 is CASSIGGGPNTEAFF. The CDR3 region has the DNA TGTGCCAGTAGTATAGGCGGGGGGCCGAACACTGAAGCTTTCTTT.